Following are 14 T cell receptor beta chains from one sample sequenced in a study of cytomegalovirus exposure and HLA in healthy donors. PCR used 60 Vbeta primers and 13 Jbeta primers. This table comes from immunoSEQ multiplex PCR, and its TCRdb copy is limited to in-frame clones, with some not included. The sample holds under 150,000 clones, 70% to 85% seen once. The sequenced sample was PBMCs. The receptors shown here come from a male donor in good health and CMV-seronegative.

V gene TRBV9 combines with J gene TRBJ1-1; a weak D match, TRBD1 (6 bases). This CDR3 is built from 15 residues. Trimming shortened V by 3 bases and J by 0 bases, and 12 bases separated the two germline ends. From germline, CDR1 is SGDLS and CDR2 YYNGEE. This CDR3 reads CASSEFGQLNTEAFF. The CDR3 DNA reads TGTGCCAGCAGCGAGTTTGGACAGTTGAACACTGAAGCTTTCTTT.

The CDR3 DNA follows: TGTGCCAGCAAGGGGGACATCCTCACTGAAGCTTTCTTT. It codes for CASKGDILTEAFF. This chain connects TRBV2 to TRBJ1-1, with D tentatively TRBD1 (6 bases). In germline, CDR1 is SNHLY, CDR2 FYNNEI. V was clipped by 7 bases and J by 4 bases, with 13 bases between them. This CDR3 is built from 13 residues. The full variable domain, with the rest looked up from reference TRBV2 and TRBJ1-1, is EPEVTQTPSHQVTQMGQEVILRCVPISNHLYFYWYRQILGQKVEFLVSFYNNEISEKSEIFDDQFSVERPDGSNFTLKIRSTKLEDSAMYFCASKGDILTEAFFGQGTRLTVV.

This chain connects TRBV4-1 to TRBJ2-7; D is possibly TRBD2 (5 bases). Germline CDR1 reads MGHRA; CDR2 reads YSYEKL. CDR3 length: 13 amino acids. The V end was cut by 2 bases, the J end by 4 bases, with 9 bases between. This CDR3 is CASSQNPGYEQYF. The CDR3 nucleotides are TGCGCCAGCAGCCAAAACCCGGGGTACGAGCAGTACTTC.

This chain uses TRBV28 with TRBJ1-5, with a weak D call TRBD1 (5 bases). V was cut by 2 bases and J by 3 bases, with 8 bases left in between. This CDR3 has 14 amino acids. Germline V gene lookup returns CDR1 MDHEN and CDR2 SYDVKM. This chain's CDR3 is CASSLDSPNQPQHF. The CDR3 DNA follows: TGTGCCAGCAGTTTAGACAGTCCCAATCAGCCCCAGCATTTT.

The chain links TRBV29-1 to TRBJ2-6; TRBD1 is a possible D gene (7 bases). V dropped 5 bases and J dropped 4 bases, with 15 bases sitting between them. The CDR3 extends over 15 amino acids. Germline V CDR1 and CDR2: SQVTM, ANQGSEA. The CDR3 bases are TGCAGCGTTCCCAGGGGGGTCTCCGGGGCCAACGTCCTGACTTTC. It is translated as CSVPRGVSGANVLTF. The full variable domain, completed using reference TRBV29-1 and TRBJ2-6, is SAVISQKPSRDICQRGTSLTIQCQVDSQVTMMFWYRQQPGQSLTLIATANQGSEATYESGFVIDKFPISRPNLTFSTLTVSNMSPEDSSIYLCSVPRGVSGANVLTFGAGSRLTVL.

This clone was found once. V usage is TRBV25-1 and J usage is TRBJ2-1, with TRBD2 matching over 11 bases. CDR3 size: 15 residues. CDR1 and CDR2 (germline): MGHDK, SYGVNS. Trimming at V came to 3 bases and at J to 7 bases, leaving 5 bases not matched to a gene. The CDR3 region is CASSEASGRPNEQFF. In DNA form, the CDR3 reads TGTGCCAGCAGTGAGGCTAGCGGGAGGCCGAATGAGCAGTTCTTC.

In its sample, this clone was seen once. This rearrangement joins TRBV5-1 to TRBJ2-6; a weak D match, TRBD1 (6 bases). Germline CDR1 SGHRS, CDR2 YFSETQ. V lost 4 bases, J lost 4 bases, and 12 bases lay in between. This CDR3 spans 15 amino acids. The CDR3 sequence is CASSPQGPGANVLTF. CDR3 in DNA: TGCGCCAGCAGCCCACAGGGCCCAGGGGCCAACGTCCTGACTTTC.

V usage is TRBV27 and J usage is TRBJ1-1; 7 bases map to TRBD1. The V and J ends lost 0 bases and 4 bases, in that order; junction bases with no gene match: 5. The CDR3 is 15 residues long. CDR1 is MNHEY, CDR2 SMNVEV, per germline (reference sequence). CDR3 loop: CASSLSGTAGTEAFF. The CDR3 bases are TGTGCCAGCAGTTTATCAGGGACAGCCGGCACTGAAGCTTTCTTT.

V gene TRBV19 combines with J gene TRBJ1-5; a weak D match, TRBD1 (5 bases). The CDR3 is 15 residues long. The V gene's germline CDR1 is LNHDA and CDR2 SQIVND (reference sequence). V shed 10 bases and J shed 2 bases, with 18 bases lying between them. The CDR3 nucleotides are TGTGCCACCCAGGGTTTGGGTTGGGGCAATCAGCCCCAGCATTTT. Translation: CATQGLGWGNQPQHF.

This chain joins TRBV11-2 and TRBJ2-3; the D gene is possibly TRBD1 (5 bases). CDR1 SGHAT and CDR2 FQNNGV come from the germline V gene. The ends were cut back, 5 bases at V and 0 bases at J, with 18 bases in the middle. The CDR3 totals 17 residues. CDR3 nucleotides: TGTGCCAGCAGCACAGGACCTTACCGCCCTAGCACAGATACGCAGTATTTT. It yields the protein CASSTGPYRPSTDTQYF.

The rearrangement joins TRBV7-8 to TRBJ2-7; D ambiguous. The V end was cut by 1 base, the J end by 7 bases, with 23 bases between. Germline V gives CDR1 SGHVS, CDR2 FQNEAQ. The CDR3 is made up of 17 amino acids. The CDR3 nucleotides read TGTGCCAGCAGCTTAGGATCTGACTCATTATCTACAAGGGAGCAGTACTTC. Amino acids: CASSLGSDSLSTREQYF.

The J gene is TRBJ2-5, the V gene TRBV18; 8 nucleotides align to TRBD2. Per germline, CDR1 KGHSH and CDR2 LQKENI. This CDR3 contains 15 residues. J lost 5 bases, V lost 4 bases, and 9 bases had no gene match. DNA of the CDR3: TGTGCCAGCTCACATCAGCGGGAGTTCGGCGAGACCCAGTACTTC. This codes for CASSHQREFGETQYF.

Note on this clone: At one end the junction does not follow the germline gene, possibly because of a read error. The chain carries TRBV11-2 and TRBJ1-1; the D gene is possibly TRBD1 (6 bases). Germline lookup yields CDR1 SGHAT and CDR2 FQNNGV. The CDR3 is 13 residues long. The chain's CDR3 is CASSLKDSYPADF. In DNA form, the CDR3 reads TGTGCCAGCTCTTTGAAGGACAGCTACCCTGCGGACTTT.

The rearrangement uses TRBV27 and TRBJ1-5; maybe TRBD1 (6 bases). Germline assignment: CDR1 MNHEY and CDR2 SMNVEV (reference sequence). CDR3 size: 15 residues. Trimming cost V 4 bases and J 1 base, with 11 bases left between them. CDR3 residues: CASSWTGHSNQPQHF. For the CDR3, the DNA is TGTGCCAGCAGTTGGACGGGACACAGCAATCAGCCCCAGCATTTT.